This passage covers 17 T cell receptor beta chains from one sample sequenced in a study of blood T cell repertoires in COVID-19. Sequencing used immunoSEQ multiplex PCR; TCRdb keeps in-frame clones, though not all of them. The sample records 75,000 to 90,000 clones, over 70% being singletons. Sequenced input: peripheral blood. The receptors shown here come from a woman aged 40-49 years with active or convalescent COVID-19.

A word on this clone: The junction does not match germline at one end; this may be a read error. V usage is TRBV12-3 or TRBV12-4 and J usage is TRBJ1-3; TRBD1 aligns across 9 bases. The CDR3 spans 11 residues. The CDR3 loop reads CASSFQWDRAF. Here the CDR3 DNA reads TGTGCCAGCAGTTTCCAGTGGGACAGGGCCTTT.

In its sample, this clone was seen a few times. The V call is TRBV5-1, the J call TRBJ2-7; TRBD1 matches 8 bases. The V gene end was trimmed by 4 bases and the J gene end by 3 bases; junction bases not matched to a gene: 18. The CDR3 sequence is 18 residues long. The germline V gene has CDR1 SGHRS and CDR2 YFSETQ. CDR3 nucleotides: TGCGCCAGCAGCCTAATAAGCCGGACAGGGTCCCCTGGCTACGAGCAGTACTTC. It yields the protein CASSLISRTGSPGYEQYF.

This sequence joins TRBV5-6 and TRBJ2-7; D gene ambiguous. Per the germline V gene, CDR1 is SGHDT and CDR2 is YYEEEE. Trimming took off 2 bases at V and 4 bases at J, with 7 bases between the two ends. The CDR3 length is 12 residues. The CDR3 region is CASSFSQYEQYF. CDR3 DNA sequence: TGTGCCAGCAGCTTTTCACAGTACGAGCAGTACTTC.

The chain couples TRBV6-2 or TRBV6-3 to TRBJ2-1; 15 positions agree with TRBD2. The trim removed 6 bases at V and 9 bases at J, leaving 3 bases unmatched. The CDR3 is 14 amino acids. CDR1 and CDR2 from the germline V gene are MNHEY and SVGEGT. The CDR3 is CASSGLAGGGEQFF. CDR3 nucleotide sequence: TGTGCCAGCAGCGGACTAGCGGGAGGGGGTGAGCAGTTCTTC.

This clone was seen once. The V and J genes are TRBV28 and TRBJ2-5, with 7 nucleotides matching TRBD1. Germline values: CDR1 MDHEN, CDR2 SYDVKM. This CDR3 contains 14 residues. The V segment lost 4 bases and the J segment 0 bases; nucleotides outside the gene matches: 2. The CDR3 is CASSSGQNQETQYF. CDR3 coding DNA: TGTGCCAGCAGTTCGGGACAGAACCAAGAGACCCAGTACTTC. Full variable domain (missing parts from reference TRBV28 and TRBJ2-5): DVKVTQSSRYLVKRTGEKVFLECVQDMDHENMFWYRQDPGLGLRLIYFSYDVKMKEKGDIPEGYSVSREKKERFSLILESASTNQTSMYLCASSSGQNQETQYFGPGTRLLVL.

The CDR3 spells CASSLDRKLFF. The CDR3 DNA reads TGTGCCAGCAGTTTGGACAGAAAACTGTTTTTT. V is TRBV28 and J is TRBJ1-4; possibly TRBD1 for D (6 bases). The CDR3 extends over 11 amino acids. Trimming removed 3 bases from V and 10 bases from J, with 6 bases in between. Per the germline V gene, CDR1 is MDHEN and CDR2 is SYDVKM.

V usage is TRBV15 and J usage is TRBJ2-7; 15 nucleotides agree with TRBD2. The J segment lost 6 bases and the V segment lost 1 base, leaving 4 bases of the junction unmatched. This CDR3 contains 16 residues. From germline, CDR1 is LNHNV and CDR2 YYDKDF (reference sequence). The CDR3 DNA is TGTGCCACCAGCAGAGCTACGGGACTAGCGGGAGGCGAGCAGTACTTC. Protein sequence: CATSRATGLAGGEQYF. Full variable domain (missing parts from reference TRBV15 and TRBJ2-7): DAMVIQNPRYQVTQFGKPVTLSCSQTLNHNVMYWYQQKSSQAPKLLFHYYDKDFNNEADTPDNFQSRRPNTSFCFLDIRSPGLGDTAMYLCATSRATGLAGGEQYFGPGTRLTVT.

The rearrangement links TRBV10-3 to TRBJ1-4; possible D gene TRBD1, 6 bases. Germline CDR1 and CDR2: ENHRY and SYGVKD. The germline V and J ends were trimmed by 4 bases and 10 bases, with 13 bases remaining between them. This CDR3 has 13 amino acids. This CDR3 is CAISGNREGKLFF. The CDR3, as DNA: TGTGCCATCAGTGGGAACAGGGAGGGAAAACTGTTTTTT.

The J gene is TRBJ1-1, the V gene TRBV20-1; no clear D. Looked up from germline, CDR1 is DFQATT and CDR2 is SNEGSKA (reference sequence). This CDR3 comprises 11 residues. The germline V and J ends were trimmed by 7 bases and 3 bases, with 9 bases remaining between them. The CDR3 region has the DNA TGCAGTGGCCCTACCCACACTGAAGCTTTCTTT. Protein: CSGPTHTEAFF.

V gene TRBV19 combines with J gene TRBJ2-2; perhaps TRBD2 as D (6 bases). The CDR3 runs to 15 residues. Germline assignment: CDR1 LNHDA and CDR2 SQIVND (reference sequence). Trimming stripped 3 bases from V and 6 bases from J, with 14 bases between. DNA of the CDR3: TGTGCCAGTAGTATCGGGACCGGGGGTCCCGGGGAGCTGTTTTTT. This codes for CASSIGTGGPGELFF.

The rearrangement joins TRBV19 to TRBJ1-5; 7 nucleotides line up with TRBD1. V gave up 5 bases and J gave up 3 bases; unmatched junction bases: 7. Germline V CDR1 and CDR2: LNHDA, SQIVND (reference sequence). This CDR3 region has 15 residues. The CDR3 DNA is TGTGCCAGTAGTTTATACAGGGGCCCCAATCAGCCCCAGCATTTT. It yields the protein CASSLYRGPNQPQHF. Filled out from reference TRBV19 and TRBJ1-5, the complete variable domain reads DGGITQSPKYLFRKEGQNVTLSCEQNLNHDAMYWYRQDPGQGLRLIYYSQIVNDFQKGDIAEGYSVSREKKESFPLTVTSAQKNPTAFYLCASSLYRGPNQPQHFGDGTRLSIL.

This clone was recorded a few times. CDR3 sequence (DNA): TGTGCCAGCTCCCTTTCAGATACGCAGTATTTT. Its protein is CASSLSDTQYF. The chain joins TRBV18 to TRBJ2-3; no clear D. The V gene lost 6 bases and the J gene lost 4 bases, with 5 bases spanning the gap. This CDR3 comprises 11 residues. Germline CDR1 and CDR2: KGHSH and LQKENI.

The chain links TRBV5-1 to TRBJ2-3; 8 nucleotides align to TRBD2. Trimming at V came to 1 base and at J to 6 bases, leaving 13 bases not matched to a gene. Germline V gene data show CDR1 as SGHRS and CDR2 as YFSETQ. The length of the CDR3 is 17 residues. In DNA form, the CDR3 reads TGCGCCAGCAGCTTGAGTACTAGTGGGTCGGGAGGGGATACGCAGTATTTT. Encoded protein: CASSLSTSGSGGDTQYF. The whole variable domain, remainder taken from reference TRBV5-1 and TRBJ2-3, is KAGVTQTPRYLIKTRGQQVTLSCSPISGHRSVSWYQQTPGQGLQFLFEYFSETQRNKGNFPGRFSGRQFSNSRSEMNVSTLELGDSALYLCASSLSTSGSGGDTQYFGPGTRLTVL.

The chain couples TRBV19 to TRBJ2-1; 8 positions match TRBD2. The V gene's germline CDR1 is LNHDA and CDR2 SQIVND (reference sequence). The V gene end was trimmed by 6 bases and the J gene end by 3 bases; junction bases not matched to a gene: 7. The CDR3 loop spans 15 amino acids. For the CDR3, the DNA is TGTGCCAGTAGCTTAAGCGGGGGCTACTACAATGAGCAGTTCTTC. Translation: CASSLSGGYYNEQFF.

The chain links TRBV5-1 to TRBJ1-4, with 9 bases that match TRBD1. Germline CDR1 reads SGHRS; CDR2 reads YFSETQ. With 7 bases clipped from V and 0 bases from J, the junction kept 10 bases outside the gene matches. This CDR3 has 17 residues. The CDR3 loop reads CASVSQGAVATNEKLFF. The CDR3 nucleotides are TGCGCCAGCGTCTCACAGGGGGCGGTTGCAACTAATGAAAAACTGTTTTTT.

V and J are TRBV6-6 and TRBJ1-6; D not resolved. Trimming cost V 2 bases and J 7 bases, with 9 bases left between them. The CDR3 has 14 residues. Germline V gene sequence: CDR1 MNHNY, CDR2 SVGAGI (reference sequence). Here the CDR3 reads CASSYPESNSPLHF. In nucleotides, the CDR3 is TGTGCCAGCAGTTACCCAGAATCCAATTCACCCCTCCACTTT.

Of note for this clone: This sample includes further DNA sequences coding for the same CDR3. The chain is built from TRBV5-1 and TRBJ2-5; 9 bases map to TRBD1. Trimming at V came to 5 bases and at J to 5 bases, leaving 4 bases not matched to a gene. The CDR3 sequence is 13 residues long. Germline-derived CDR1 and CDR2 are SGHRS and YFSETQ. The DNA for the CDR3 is TGCGCCAGCAGGGGACAGGGTAGGGAGACCCAGTACTTC. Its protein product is CASRGQGRETQYF.